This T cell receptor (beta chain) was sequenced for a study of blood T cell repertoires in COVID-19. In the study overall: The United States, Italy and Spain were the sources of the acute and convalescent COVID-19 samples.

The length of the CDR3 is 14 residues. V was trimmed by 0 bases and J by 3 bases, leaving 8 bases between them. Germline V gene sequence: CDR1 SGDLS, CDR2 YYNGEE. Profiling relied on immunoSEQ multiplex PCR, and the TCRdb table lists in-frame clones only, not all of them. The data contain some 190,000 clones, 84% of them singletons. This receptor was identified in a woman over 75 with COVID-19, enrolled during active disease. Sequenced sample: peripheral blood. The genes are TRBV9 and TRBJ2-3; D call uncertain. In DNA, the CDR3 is TGTGCCAGCAGCGTAGATGGCAGGACAGATACGCAGTATTTT. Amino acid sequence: CASSVDGRTDTQYF.